The 19 T cell receptor beta chains given below trace back to one sample, sequenced in a study of blood T cell repertoires in COVID-19. The repertoire was sequenced with immunoSEQ multiplex PCR; TCRdb's copy has only in-frame clones and lacks some. Here the sample spans some 200,000 clones, roughly 84% being singletons. Sequenced input: peripheral blood. Receptors originate from a man aged 45-60 years who had recovered from COVID-19.

This chain uses TRBV10-2 with TRBJ2-7, with 10 positions matching TRBD2. Germline CDR1 reads WSHSY; CDR2 reads SAAADI. This CDR3 spans 16 amino acids. V was pared by 6 bases and J by 3 bases, with 11 bases of the junction left unmatched. The CDR3 bases are TGCGCCAGCAGCGGACTAGCGGAGACCCTCGACTACGAGCAGTACTTC. It is translated as CASSGLAETLDYEQYF.

This sequence joins TRBV18 and TRBJ2-1, with D perhaps matching TRBD2 (6 bases). V was clipped by 3 bases and J by 5 bases, with 11 bases between them. The CDR3 length is 14 residues. Germline-derived CDR1 and CDR2 are KGHSH and LQKENI. The CDR3 here is CASSPRSGNNEQFF. The CDR3 DNA is TGTGCCAGCTCACCGCGTAGCGGCAACAATGAGCAGTTCTTC.

This clone was seen a handful of times. The gene calls are TRBV5-1 and TRBJ2-7, with a tentative D call TRBD2 (5 bases). Trimming removed 2 bases from V and 5 bases from J, with 14 bases in between. Germline CDR1 reads SGHRS; CDR2 reads YFSETQ. The CDR3 length is 14 residues. The CDR3 bases are TGCGCCAGCAGCTTCAGGACTGATAGCCACGAGCAGTACTTC. Translating it yields CASSFRTDSHEQYF.

The chain employs TRBV5-5 and TRBJ1-5, with 8 bases aligning to TRBD1. From germline, CDR1 is SGHKS and CDR2 YYEKEE (reference sequence). With V trimmed by 0 bases and J by 7 bases, 6 bases remained unmatched. This CDR3 has 15 residues. CDR3 region: CASSLAPQGAQPQHF. The CDR3 DNA sequence: TGTGCCAGCAGCTTGGCCCCCCAGGGGGCGCAGCCCCAGCATTTT.

Worth noting for this clone: The limits of the CDR3 on the DNA are not certain, so only TCRdb's listed CDR3 is given. This chain connects TRBV27 to TRBJ1-1; TRBD1 was called by the table and not checked on the DNA. The CDR3 is 15 residues long, counting both termini. The germline V gene encodes CDR1 MNHEY and CDR2 SMNVEV (reference sequence). CDR3 loop: CASSRAGGHFGKAFF.

This chain joins TRBV9 and TRBJ1-2, with TRBD1 matching 7 bases. This CDR3 contains 15 residues. CDR1 SGDLS and CDR2 YYNGEE come from the germline V gene. The V gene end was trimmed by 4 bases and the J gene end by 5 bases; junction bases not matched to a gene: 11. The CDR3 bases are TGTGCCAGCAGCCCCAGGACAGGATCCTCATATGGCTACACCTTC. Translation gives CASSPRTGSSYGYTF.

This clone occurred once. The chain couples TRBV6-5 to TRBJ1-1, with a weak D call TRBD1 (6 bases). Germline lookup yields CDR1 MNHEY and CDR2 SVGAGI. V lost 6 bases to trimming and J lost 1 base, with 12 bases between them. The CDR3 runs to 14 residues. This CDR3 is CASSRQGRNTEAFF. In DNA, the CDR3 is TGTGCCAGCAGCCGGCAGGGGCGGAACACTGAAGCTTTCTTT.

The rearrangement joins TRBV18 to TRBJ2-2; 7 nucleotides align to TRBD1. Germline trimming cut 1 base from V and 3 bases from J; bases unmatched to any gene: 5. The CDR3 runs 16 residues. CDR1 and CDR2 from the germline V gene are KGHSH and LQKENI. CDR3 residues: CASSPRGGWDTGELFF. The CDR3 DNA reads as TGTGCCAGCTCACCACGAGGGGGCTGGGACACCGGGGAGCTGTTTTTT.

The table lists this clone with a count of one. This chain links TRBV7-2 with TRBJ1-2; D is unclear. The CDR3 consists of 13 residues. Trimming pared 5 bases from V and 8 bases from J, leaving 15 bases between. In germline, CDR1 is SGHTA, CDR2 FQGNSA. CDR3: CASSRGWVGGYTF. The CDR3, as DNA: TGTGCCAGCAGCCGAGGGTGGGTCGGAGGCTACACCTTC.

The rearrangement joins TRBV19 to TRBJ2-1; 8 bases are shared with TRBD1. Germline V gene sequence: CDR1 LNHDA, CDR2 SQIVND (reference sequence). The CDR3 has 15 residues. The junction had 8 bases not matched to a gene; V was cut back by 4 bases and J by 6 bases. As DNA, the CDR3 is TGTGCCAGTAGTACCACAGGGGGGAGGCTCAATGAGCAGTTCTTC. Protein sequence: CASSTTGGRLNEQFF.

The J gene is TRBJ2-1, the V gene TRBV19; 8 nucleotides align to TRBD1. The CDR3 has 16 residues. From germline, CDR1 is LNHDA and CDR2 SQIVND (reference sequence). V gave up 7 bases and J gave up 1 base; unmatched junction bases: 9. The CDR3 sequence is CASKWDRRASYNEQFF. CDR3 bases: TGTGCCAGTAAATGGGACAGGCGCGCTTCCTACAATGAGCAGTTCTTC.

The chain is built from TRBV11-2 and TRBJ2-7; TRBD2 aligns across 8 bases. CDR3 length: 15 residues. The germline V gene encodes CDR1 SGHAT and CDR2 FQNNGV. V lost 0 bases to trimming and J lost 5 bases; unmatched junction nucleotides: 6. CDR3 DNA sequence: TGTGCCAGCAGCTTAGAAGTAGCGGGAAGTCACGAGCAGTACTTC. This codes for CASSLEVAGSHEQYF.

The J gene is TRBJ2-1, the V gene TRBV5-6, with 11 bases lining up with TRBD2. This CDR3 has 15 residues. J gave up 10 bases and V 4 bases, and 10 bases lay outside the gene matches. The germline gives CDR1 SGHDT, CDR2 YYEEEE. CDR3 coding DNA: TGTGCCAGCAGCATCATAGCGGGAGGGCCCGGGGAGCAGTTCTTC. Translation: CASSIIAGGPGEQFF.

In its sample, this clone was seen once. The chain joins TRBV7-2 to TRBJ1-1; the match to TRBD1 covers 7 bases. Trimming cost V 2 bases and J 4 bases; bases outside gene matches: 4. Germline CDR1 reads SGHTA; CDR2 reads FQGNSA. This CDR3 is built from 14 residues. CDR3 nucleotide sequence: TGTGCCAGCAGCTTAAGGGGGCTGAGCACTGAAGCTTTCTTT. This gives the protein CASSLRGLSTEAFF.

In this sample, this clone turned up many times. V usage is TRBV7-9 and J usage is TRBJ1-1; D gene ambiguous. The V and J ends lost 5 bases and 1 base respectively, with 8 bases between them. The CDR3 has 13 amino acids. In germline, CDR1 is SEHNR, CDR2 FQNEAQ (reference sequence). The DNA of the CDR3 is TGTGCCAGCAGCCCCGAGGCGAACACTGAAGCTTTCTTT. Amino acid sequence: CASSPEANTEAFF.

A word on this clone: This specimen includes other DNA sequences encoding the same CDR3. The chain recombines TRBV18 with TRBJ2-3; TRBD1 aligns across 8 bases. The CDR3 spans 13 residues. Germline V gene lookup returns CDR1 KGHSH and CDR2 LQKENI. The junction had 5 bases not matched to a gene; V was cut back by 6 bases and J by 6 bases. The CDR3 region has the DNA TGTGCCAGCTCCCCGCAGGGGGCTGATACGCAGTATTTT. It yields the protein CASSPQGADTQYF.

This chain uses TRBV28 with TRBJ1-5, with 8 bases identical to TRBD1. Germline V CDR1 and CDR2: MDHEN, SYDVKM. With 3 bases clipped from V and 9 bases from J, the junction kept 7 bases outside the gene matches. The CDR3 length is 14 residues. The DNA for the CDR3 is TGTGCCAGCAGTTTCTTCAGGGGGCGGTCGCCCCAGCATTTT. It codes for CASSFFRGRSPQHF.

This clone was observed a handful of times. The chain employs TRBV5-6 and TRBJ1-6; D call uncertain. This CDR3 is built from 18 residues. Trimming shortened V by 2 bases and J by 0 bases, and 15 bases separated the two germline ends. From germline, CDR1 is SGHDT and CDR2 YYEEEE. CDR3 residues: CASSFLSAGSSYNSPLHF. CDR3 DNA: TGTGCCAGCAGCTTCCTTTCGGCGGGTAGCTCCTATAATTCACCCCTCCACTTT. The full variable domain, with the rest looked up from reference TRBV5-6 and TRBJ1-6, is DAGVTQSPTHLIKTRGQQVTLRCSPKSGHDTVSWYQQALGQGPQFIFQYYEEEERQRGNFPDRFSGHQFPNYSSELNVNALLLGDSALYLCASSFLSAGSSYNSPLHFGNGTRLTVT.

The chain is built from TRBV11-2 and TRBJ2-2; D remains unclear. Per germline, CDR1 SGHAT and CDR2 FQNNGV. The CDR3 length is 14 residues. Trimming took 5 bases from V and 3 from J, leaving 10 bases between them. CDR3 DNA sequence: TGTGCCAGCAGCCTAGGTCTTGACACCGGGGAGCTGTTTTTT. Amino acids: CASSLGLDTGELFF.